The 21 T cell receptor beta chains below were found in one sample sequenced in a study of beta chain features in type 1 diabetes. All of the isolated RNA was reverse transcribed, so expressed TCRB transcripts were sequenced. TCRdb's copy holds only in-frame clones and misses some; the assay was immunoSEQ multiplex PCR. The data hold hundreds of thousands of clones, with roughly 30% observed a single time. Sample: naive CD4+ T cells from blood. The receptors were gathered from a young man in good health.

This clone appeared a few times. The chain combines TRBV18 with TRBJ2-7; the match to TRBD2 covers 8 bases. Trimming cost V 4 bases and J 3 bases; bases outside gene matches: 8. The CDR3 totals 15 residues. Germline loops: CDR1 KGHSH, CDR2 LQKENI. In nucleotides, the CDR3 is TGTGCCAGCTCACAGGGATCCGGGACTAGCTACGAGCAGTACTTC. Protein: CASSQGSGTSYEQYF.

This clone has a handful of counts. The chain employs TRBV9 and TRBJ1-1; possibly TRBD1 for D (6 bases). The germline V gene encodes CDR1 SGDLS and CDR2 YYNGEE. V shed 0 bases and J shed 5 bases, with 11 bases lying between them. CDR3 length equals 14 residues. CDR3 in DNA: TGTGCCAGCAGCGTAGATCACAGGGCGACTGAAGCTTTCTTT. Translating it yields CASSVDHRATEAFF.

V usage is TRBV5-1 and J usage is TRBJ1-5, with 8 nucleotides matching TRBD1. CDR1 and CDR2 from the germline V gene are SGHRS and YFSETQ. Unmatched junction bases numbered 9, after V lost 4 bases and J lost 6 bases. There are 15 residues in the CDR3. As DNA, the CDR3 is TGCGCCAGCAGCCCTCTAGGACAGGGCGGTCAGCCCCAGCATTTT. Translation: CASSPLGQGGQPQHF. The full variable domain, with the rest looked up from reference TRBV5-1 and TRBJ1-5, is KAGVTQTPRYLIKTRGQQVTLSCSPISGHRSVSWYQQTPGQGLQFLFEYFSETQRNKGNFPGRFSGRQFSNSRSEMNVSTLELGDSALYLCASSPLGQGGQPQHFGDGTRLSIL.

The chain combines TRBV27 with TRBJ2-7, with 8 bases identical to TRBD2. Germline V gene data show CDR1 as MNHEY and CDR2 as SMNVEV (reference sequence). The CDR3 covers 14 residues. V lost 0 bases, J lost 6 bases, and 4 bases stayed unmatched. The CDR3 DNA reads TGTGCCAGCAGTTTATCGAGGCTAGCGGGCGAGCAGTACTTC. Protein sequence: CASSLSRLAGEQYF.

The CDR3, as DNA: TGTGCCAGCAGTGGGCCTTCCGGGACCGCAGGCTACACCTTC. As protein: CASSGPSGTAGYTF. V gene TRBV25-1 combines with J gene TRBJ1-2; D may be TRBD1 (5 bases). Germline values: CDR1 MGHDK, CDR2 SYGVNS. The CDR3 runs 14 residues. The V end lost 4 bases, the J end lost 8 bases, and 17 bases lay between the germline ends.

This clone was found a few times. The CDR3 spells CASRKRDFTDTQYF. The CDR3 nucleotides read TGTGCCAGCCGGAAGCGGGATTTCACAGATACGCAGTATTTT. The chain employs TRBV2 and TRBJ2-3; 7 bases fit TRBD2. This CDR3 comprises 14 residues. Per germline, CDR1 SNHLY and CDR2 FYNNEI. The J segment lost 2 bases and the V segment lost 8 bases, leaving 7 bases of the junction unmatched.

This clone was recorded a few times. This rearrangement joins TRBV10-3 to TRBJ1-2; TRBD1 matches 7 bases. The ends lost 3 bases at V and 4 bases at J; junction bases unmatched: 14. Germline V gene sequence: CDR1 ENHRY, CDR2 SYGVKD. This CDR3 has 17 residues. DNA of the CDR3: TGTGCCATCAGTGACCGACCAGACAGGGAAACATTCTATGGCTACACCTTC. This sequence encodes CAISDRPDRETFYGYTF.

This clone appeared a few times. The chain has TRBV5-4 and TRBJ1-2; maybe TRBD1 (5 bases). CDR3 length equals 14 residues. Between the trimmed V and J ends, which lost 0 bases and 2 bases, there was a span of 8 bases. Germline V gene data show CDR1 as SGHNT and CDR2 as YYREEE (reference sequence). The CDR3 protein is CASSLAAGNYGYTF. The CDR3 DNA is TGTGCCAGCAGCTTGGCCGCAGGGAACTATGGCTACACCTTC.

This clone has only one observation. The V call is TRBV7-2, the J call TRBJ2-1; 11 bases align to TRBD2. Looked up from germline, CDR1 is SGHTA and CDR2 is FQGNSA. Trimming took 2 bases from V and 7 from J; bases not matched to a gene: 4. The CDR3 runs 15 residues. In nucleotides, the CDR3 is TGTGCCAGCAGCTTAACTAGCGGGAGCACGAATGAGCAGTTCTTC. Encoded protein: CASSLTSGSTNEQFF.

This clone showed up just a few times. V and J are TRBV30 and TRBJ1-5; 7 positions agree with TRBD1. The J segment lost 4 bases and the V segment lost 3 bases, leaving 9 bases of the junction unmatched. Germline values: CDR1 GTSNPN, CDR2 SVGIG (reference sequence). The length of the CDR3 is 15 residues. Here the CDR3 DNA reads TGTGCCTGGAGGAAAACAGGGGATGGGAATCAGCCCCAGCATTTT. This translates into CAWRKTGDGNQPQHF.

The rearrangement joins TRBV7-2 to TRBJ2-3, with D possibly matching TRBD1 (7 bases). From germline, CDR1 is SGHTA and CDR2 FQGNSA. CDR3 length equals 15 residues. Trimming took 2 bases from V and 3 from J, leaving 12 bases between them. CDR3: CASSLFAGGTDTQYF. The CDR3 DNA reads TGTGCCAGCAGCTTATTCGCAGGGGGGACAGATACGCAGTATTTT.

This clone has more than one count but fewer than ten. The V and J genes are TRBV4-2 and TRBJ2-7, with 8 bases that match TRBD1. Germline CDR1 reads LGHNA; CDR2 reads YNFKEQ. The CDR3 covers 15 residues. V trimming: 2 bases; J trimming: 3 bases; junction bases outside the gene matches: 6. CDR3 sequence: CASSQQGQGGYEQYF. The CDR3 region has the DNA TGTGCCAGCAGCCAACAAGGACAGGGCGGCTACGAGCAGTACTTC.

V and J are TRBV4-1 and TRBJ2-3, with D unclear. The CDR3 is made up of 13 amino acids. The V end lost 2 bases, the J end lost 6 bases, and 9 bases lay between the germline ends. Germline CDR1 MGHRA, CDR2 YSYEKL. CDR3 sequence: CASSQRPGDTQYF. The CDR3 DNA sequence: TGCGCCAGCAGCCAAAGGCCAGGCGATACGCAGTATTTT.

This rearrangement joins TRBV19 to TRBJ1-2; D gene uncertain. The CDR3 covers 14 residues. Germline V lookup: CDR1 LNHDA, CDR2 SQIVND (reference sequence). Trimming took off 5 bases at V and 2 bases at J, with 12 bases between the two ends. The CDR3 reads CASSPQEGNYGYTF. The DNA for the CDR3 is TGTGCCAGTAGTCCCCAGGAAGGGAACTATGGCTACACCTTC.

The V and J genes are TRBV4-3 and TRBJ2-4, with D possibly TRBD2 on 5 matching bases. Germline CDR1 LGHNA, CDR2 YSLEER. The CDR3 consists of 15 residues. V lost 2 bases and J lost 0, with 8 bases in between. Here the CDR3 reads CASSQNGVAKNIQYF. The CDR3, as DNA: TGCGCCAGCAGCCAAAACGGGGTAGCCAAAAACATTCAGTACTTC.

About this clone itself: This CDR3 is also generated by other DNA sequences in the sample. The chain has TRBV30 and TRBJ2-1; D possibly corresponds to TRBD2 (6 bases). Trimming took 2 bases from V and 0 from J, leaving 8 bases between them. Germline values: CDR1 GTSNPN, CDR2 SVGIG (reference sequence). The CDR3 is 14 amino acids. The CDR3 sequence is CAWSRESSYNEQFF. DNA for the CDR3: TGTGCCTGGAGTCGGGAGTCCTCCTACAATGAGCAGTTCTTC.

The rearrangement uses TRBV29-1 and TRBJ2-3, with D uncertain. Deletions cut 8 bases from V and 0 bases from J, with 6 bases between. The CDR3 runs to 11 residues. Germline V CDR1 and CDR2: SQVTM, ANQGSEA. The CDR3 DNA reads as TGCAGCTTGTGGAGCACAGATACGCAGTATTTT. The encoded protein is CSLWSTDTQYF.

Only a few counts were recorded for this clone. V usage is TRBV7-9 and J usage is TRBJ2-5; TRBD1 is a possible D gene (6 bases). The CDR3 runs to 12 residues. The germline V gene has CDR1 SEHNR and CDR2 FQNEAQ (reference sequence). The V end was cut by 6 bases, the J end by 5 bases, with 10 bases between. This CDR3 reads CASRLRGETQYF. DNA of the CDR3: TGTGCCAGCAGGCTCAGGGGTGAGACCCAGTACTTC.

There are a few counts of this clone. The rearrangement joins TRBV5-4 to TRBJ1-2, with D hard to call. From germline, CDR1 is SGHNT and CDR2 YYREEE (reference sequence). The CDR3 runs to 16 residues. Deletions cut 5 bases from V and 0 bases from J, with 17 bases between. CDR3 in amino acids: CASRSRAGEANYGYTF. Written as DNA, the CDR3 is TGTGCCAGCAGATCTCGAGCCGGGGAAGCTAACTATGGCTACACCTTC.

The chain combines TRBV23-1 with TRBJ2-7, with D tentatively TRBD1 (6 bases). TRBV23-1 is given ORF status, its function remaining uncertain. The CDR3 has 19 amino acids. Trimming shortened V by 0 bases and J by 6 bases, and 27 bases separated the two germline ends. As DNA, the CDR3 is TGCGCCAGCAGTCAATCTTATGGGAGTCGGGCAGGGGCTCCCGGCGAGCAGTACTTC. Protein product: CASSQSYGSRAGAPGEQYF.

This chain connects TRBV10-3 to TRBJ2-5; no clear D. Germline V gene sequence: CDR1 ENHRY, CDR2 SYGVKD. This CDR3 is built from 14 residues. V was trimmed by 4 bases and J by 0 bases, leaving 9 bases between them. The CDR3 DNA sequence: TGTGCCATCAGTGGTACATGGTACCAAGAGACCCAGTACTTC. It specifies CAISGTWYQETQYF.